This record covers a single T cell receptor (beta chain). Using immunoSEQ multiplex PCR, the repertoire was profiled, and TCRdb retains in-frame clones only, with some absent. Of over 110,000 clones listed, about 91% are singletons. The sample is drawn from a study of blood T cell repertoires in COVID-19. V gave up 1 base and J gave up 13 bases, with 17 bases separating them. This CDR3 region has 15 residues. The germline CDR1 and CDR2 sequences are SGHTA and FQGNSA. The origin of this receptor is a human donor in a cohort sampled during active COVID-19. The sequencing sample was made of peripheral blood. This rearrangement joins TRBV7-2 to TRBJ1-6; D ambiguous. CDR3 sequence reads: CASSLELAVRVPLHF. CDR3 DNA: TGTGCCAGCAGCTTAGAACTGGCCGTTCGGGTGCCCCTCCACTTT.